This TCR beta chain was profiled in a study of control samples from healthy donors and cancer patients. The CDR3 extends over 14 amino acids. V dropped 7 bases and J dropped 0 bases, with 12 bases sitting between them. Germline V gene sequence: CDR1 SNHLY, CDR2 FYNNEI. Measured with immunoSEQ multiplex PCR; TCRdb has only the in-frame clones, and not every one. The repertoire holds some 67,000 clones, with 70% to 90% as singletons. This receptor was identified in a woman aged 45-65 years with head and neck cancer. The sequenced sample was PBMCs. The chain employs TRBV2 and TRBJ1-1; unclear D gene. CDR3 loop: CASTVSFLNTEAFF. DNA for the CDR3: TGTGCCAGCACCGTTTCCTTCCTGAACACTGAAGCTTTCTTT.